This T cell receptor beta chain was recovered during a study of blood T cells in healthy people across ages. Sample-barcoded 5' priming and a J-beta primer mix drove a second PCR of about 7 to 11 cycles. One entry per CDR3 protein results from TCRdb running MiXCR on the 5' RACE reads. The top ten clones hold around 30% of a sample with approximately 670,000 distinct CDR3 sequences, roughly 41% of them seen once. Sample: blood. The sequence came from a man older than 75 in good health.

Here the CDR3 DNA reads TGTGCCAGCAGCCTATACAGCAGGCCTGGAGAAAAACTGTTTTTT. Amino acids: CASSLYSRPGEKLFF. The chain employs TRBV14 and TRBJ1-4; D call uncertain. The V gene lost 4 bases and the J gene lost 8 bases, with 17 bases spanning the gap. Looked up from germline, CDR1 is SGHDN and CDR2 is FVKESK. This CDR3 has 15 residues.